The 12 T cell receptor beta chains reported below all come from one sample, sequenced in a study of T cells expressing NK-cell markers. TCRdb reprocessed the 5' RACE reads and stores each CDR3 protein as one record, lacking DNA. The listing contains some 300,000 distinct CDR3 sequences. The source material was blood T cells: a sorted CD56 or NKG2C T cell subset, CD4+ or CD8+ T cells, or bulk PBMC T cells (not recorded which). Source of these receptors: a man aged 18 to 30 in good health.

The rearrangement joins TRBV5-1 to TRBJ1-5; the D call of TRBD1 rests on TCRdb alone, since no DNA is present to check it. The CDR3 sequence is 16 residues long. CDR1 is SGHRS and CDR2 is YFSETQ in the germline V gene. Here the CDR3 reads CASSLGTGGNNQPQHF.

The rearrangement joins TRBV5-1 to TRBJ1-2. The CDR3 is 13 amino acids. The germline V gene has CDR1 SGHRS and CDR2 YFSETQ. The CDR3 sequence is CASSHRLAYGYTF.

The rearrangement links TRBV24-1 to TRBJ2-1; lacking DNA, the TRBD2 call made by TCRdb goes unchecked. The CDR3 is 13 residues long. Germline values: CDR1 KGHDR, CDR2 SFDVKD. CDR3 loop: CATSEREDNEQFF.

This CDR3 is CASSLEGVGTGRYEQYF. The J gene is TRBJ2-7, the V gene TRBV11-2; without DNA, the TCRdb call of TRBD1 cannot be checked. From germline, CDR1 is SGHAT and CDR2 FQNNGV. The CDR3 is 17 amino acids.

V usage is TRBV20-1 and J usage is TRBJ1-5; with no DNA, the TCRdb D assignment of TRBD1 cannot be verified. The CDR3 is 15 amino acids. The germline CDR1 and CDR2 sequences are DFQATT and SNEGSKA (reference sequence). CDR3 residues: CSARQGAGNNQPQHF.

The rearrangement links TRBV4-3 to TRBJ2-7; TCRdb gives TRBD1 as the D gene, but with no DNA this cannot be confirmed. The CDR3 is 16 amino acids. Germline V gene sequence: CDR1 LGHNA, CDR2 YSLEER. This CDR3 reads CASSQDRWGRIYEQYF.

This rearrangement joins TRBV10-3 to TRBJ2-1; TCRdb picks TRBD2, but there is no DNA to check that call. CDR3 length: 13 residues. Germline CDR1 reads ENHRY; CDR2 reads SYGVKD. Here the CDR3 reads CAIQRDPYNEQFF.

The chain links TRBV19 to TRBJ1-5; TCRdb calls TRBD1, which cannot be checked without DNA. This CDR3 is 14 amino acids long. CDR1 and CDR2 (germline): LNHDA, SQIVND (reference sequence). CDR3 protein: CASSTWGQNQPQHF.

This sequence joins TRBV16 and TRBJ2-1; TCRdb's assignment of TRBD1 cannot be checked, as there is no DNA. Per germline, CDR1 KGHSY and CDR2 FQNENV. CDR3 size: 14 residues. CDR3 in amino acids: CASSQFTGEVGQFF.

J is TRBJ1-5 and V is TRBV12-3 or TRBV12-4; TCRdb reports TRBD1, a call that lacks DNA to check it against. CDR3 length: 17 residues. The CDR3 reads CASSLAEFYQGYQPQHF.

V and J are TRBV7-6 and TRBJ1-3; TCRdb picks TRBD1, but there is no DNA to check that call. The germline gives CDR1 SGHVS, CDR2 FNYEAQ. This CDR3 contains 17 residues. The CDR3 loop reads CASSLAPTGTSGNTIYF.

The J gene is TRBJ1-6, the V gene TRBV12-3 or TRBV12-4. CDR3 size: 13 residues. The CDR3 is CASSLVAYSPLHF.